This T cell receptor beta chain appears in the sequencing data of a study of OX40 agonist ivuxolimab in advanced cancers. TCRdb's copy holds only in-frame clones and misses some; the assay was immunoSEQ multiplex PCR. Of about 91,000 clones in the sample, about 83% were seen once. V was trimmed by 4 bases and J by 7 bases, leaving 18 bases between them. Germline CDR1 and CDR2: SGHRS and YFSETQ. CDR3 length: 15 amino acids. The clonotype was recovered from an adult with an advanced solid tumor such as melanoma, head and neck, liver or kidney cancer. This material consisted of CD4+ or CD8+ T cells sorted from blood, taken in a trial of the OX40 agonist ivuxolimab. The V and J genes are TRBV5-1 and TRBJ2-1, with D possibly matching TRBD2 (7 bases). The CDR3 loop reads CASSPPVGGLNEQFF. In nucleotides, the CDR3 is TGCGCCAGCAGCCCGCCCGTGGGGGGGCTAAATGAGCAGTTCTTC.